These 15 T cell receptor beta chains came from one sample sequenced in a study of blood T cell repertoires in COVID-19. Clones were read by immunoSEQ multiplex PCR, and TCRdb kept only the in-frame ones, dropping some. The sample yields roughly 90,000 clones, about 85% seen once. The sequenced sample consisted of peripheral blood. The receptors derive from a man aged 50-59 years with acute or convalescent COVID-19.

This chain joins TRBV7-2 and TRBJ2-1; the match to TRBD2 covers 10 bases. V dropped 3 bases and J dropped 6; count of bases not matched to a gene: 5. Per germline, CDR1 SGHTA and CDR2 FQGNSA. This CDR3 spans 15 amino acids. CDR3 bases: TGTGCCAGCAGCTTTAGCGGGGGGCTAGGCAATGAGCAGTTCTTC. Amino acid sequence: CASSFSGGLGNEQFF.

V is TRBV5-4 and J is TRBJ1-6; 10 bases fit TRBD1. Germline V lookup: CDR1 SGHNT, CDR2 YYREEE (reference sequence). Trimming removed 3 bases from V and 11 bases from J; junction bases left unmatched: 14. The CDR3 consists of 17 residues. The DNA for the CDR3 is TGTGCCAGCAGCTGGGGACAGGGGATGGGGAAGGAGGCACCCCTCCACTTT. Residues: CASSWGQGMGKEAPLHF.

This chain links TRBV5-4 with TRBJ1-1; no clear D. Germline assignment: CDR1 SGHNT and CDR2 YYREEE (reference sequence). The CDR3 has 15 residues. Trimming cost V 0 bases and J 6 bases, with 15 bases left between them. CDR3 sequence reads: CASSLAERQAPEAFF. CDR3 in DNA: TGTGCCAGCAGCTTGGCCGAAAGGCAGGCCCCTGAAGCTTTCTTT. Combining the CDR3 with reference TRBV5-4 and TRBJ1-1 gives the whole variable domain ETGVTQSPTHLIKTRGQQVTLRCSSQSGHNTVSWYQQALGQGPQFIFQYYREEENGRGNFPPRFSGLQFPNYSSELNVNALELDDSALYLCASSLAERQAPEAFFGQGTRLTVV.

The V gene is TRBV19, the J gene TRBJ1-5; 8 nucleotides match TRBD1. The CDR3 contains 15 residues. The germline V gene has CDR1 LNHDA and CDR2 SQIVND (reference sequence). The ends lost 4 bases at V and 1 base at J; junction bases unmatched: 3. The CDR3 DNA reads as TGTGCCAGTAGTACCCGGACAGGGAGCAATCAGCCCCAGCATTTT. It is translated as CASSTRTGSNQPQHF.

The V gene is TRBV6-2 or TRBV6-3, the J gene TRBJ2-7, with 7 bases identical to TRBD1. Germline V gene data show CDR1 as MNHEY and CDR2 as SVGEGT. V shed 2 bases and J 0 bases; nucleotides not matched to a gene: 10. This CDR3 is 17 amino acids long. The CDR3 DNA follows: TGTGCCAGCAGTTACCCAAGGACAGGTTTAAGCTCCTACGAGCAGTACTTC. Its protein product is CASSYPRTGLSSYEQYF.

The J gene is TRBJ2-3, the V gene TRBV9, with 10 bases matching TRBD2. CDR1 and CDR2 (germline): SGDLS, YYNGEE. With V trimmed by 0 bases and J by 1 base, 5 bases remained unmatched. The length of the CDR3 is 17 residues. The CDR3 protein is CASSVGTSGRGTDTQYF. In DNA, the CDR3 is TGTGCCAGCAGCGTAGGGACTAGCGGCCGTGGCACAGATACGCAGTATTTT.

This chain links TRBV23-1 with TRBJ1-6, with 9 bases identical to TRBD1. TRBV23-1 has ORF status, its function being uncertain. V lost 6 bases to trimming and J lost 9 bases; unmatched junction nucleotides: 12. CDR3 length equals 16 residues. The CDR3 coding sequence is TGCGCCAGCAGCCCGAGGGACAGGGCTTTTGGTTCACCCCTCCACTTT. Translating gives CASSPRDRAFGSPLHF.

This sequence joins TRBV6-2 or TRBV6-3 and TRBJ1-2; 7 nucleotides line up with TRBD1. V shed 6 bases, J shed 4 bases, and the junction held 5 bases outside the gene matches. The CDR3 covers 13 residues. CDR1 is MNHEY, CDR2 SVGEGT, per germline. The CDR3 nucleotides are TGTGCCAGCAGCCCACAGGGGACCTATGGCTACACCTTC. This encodes CASSPQGTYGYTF.

This clone has more than one count but fewer than ten. The chain uses TRBV4-3 and TRBJ1-2; D gene uncertain. CDR3 size: 16 residues. Deletions cut 1 base from V and 12 bases from J, with 24 bases between. In germline, CDR1 is LGHNA, CDR2 YSLEER. Written as DNA, the CDR3 is TGCGCCAGCAGCCAAGGCCGAATCGGAGACCGCGGGGTGGACACCTTC. Protein sequence: CASSQGRIGDRGVDTF.

The chain carries TRBV4-3 and TRBJ1-1, with D perhaps matching TRBD1 (5 bases). The CDR3 is 14 amino acids. Germline CDR1 and CDR2: LGHNA and YSLEER. The ends were cut back, 2 bases at V and 3 bases at J, with 10 bases in the middle. CDR3 sequence (DNA): TGCGCCAGCAGCCAATCCAGGGTTTACACTGAAGCTTTCTTT. Translated, it gives CASSQSRVYTEAFF.

The chain couples TRBV18 to TRBJ2-3; 8 bases are a match to TRBD2. This CDR3 comprises 18 residues. Unmatched junction bases numbered 17, after V lost 7 bases and J lost 2 bases. Germline CDR1 reads KGHSH; CDR2 reads LQKENI. CDR3 bases: TGTGCCAGCTTCACCGATTACTACAGCGGGAGATTCACAGATACGCAGTATTTT. This gives the protein CASFTDYYSGRFTDTQYF.

The genes are TRBV7-2 and TRBJ1-6; TRBD1 is a possible D gene (6 bases). V lost 2 bases to trimming and J lost 7 bases, with 18 bases between them. The CDR3 is made up of 17 amino acids. Per germline, CDR1 SGHTA and CDR2 FQGNSA. As DNA, the CDR3 is TGTGCCAGCAGCTTACTAGGGCCAGGGACACCAAATTCACCCCTCCACTTT. Translating it yields CASSLLGPGTPNSPLHF.

The J gene is TRBJ2-7, the V gene TRBV7-2; 7 nucleotides line up with TRBD1. Germline loops: CDR1 SGHTA, CDR2 FQGNSA. This CDR3 is built from 16 residues. The trim removed 5 bases at V and 2 bases at J, leaving 12 bases unmatched. In DNA form, the CDR3 reads TGTGCCAGCAGCCCCGCCGGGACAGCGATAACCTACGAGCAGTACTTC. Its protein is CASSPAGTAITYEQYF.

V and J are TRBV18 and TRBJ1-2; 10 positions match TRBD1. V was clipped by 3 bases and J by 7 bases; unmatched bases: 5. The CDR3 is 14 amino acids. Germline V CDR1 and CDR2: KGHSH, LQKENI. In nucleotides, the CDR3 is TGTGCCAGCTCACCCGGGGACAGGGGAGGTGGCTACACCTTC. As protein: CASSPGDRGGGYTF.

This clone appeared a single time. This chain uses TRBV2 with TRBJ1-2; TRBD1 aligns across 8 bases. The CDR3 is 14 residues long. From germline, CDR1 is SNHLY and CDR2 FYNNEI. V lost 6 bases and J lost 7; bases outside the gene matches: 10. The CDR3 loop is CASRGTSGGGGYTF. The CDR3 DNA reads as TGTGCCAGCAGAGGAACTTCAGGGGGCGGTGGCTACACCTTC.